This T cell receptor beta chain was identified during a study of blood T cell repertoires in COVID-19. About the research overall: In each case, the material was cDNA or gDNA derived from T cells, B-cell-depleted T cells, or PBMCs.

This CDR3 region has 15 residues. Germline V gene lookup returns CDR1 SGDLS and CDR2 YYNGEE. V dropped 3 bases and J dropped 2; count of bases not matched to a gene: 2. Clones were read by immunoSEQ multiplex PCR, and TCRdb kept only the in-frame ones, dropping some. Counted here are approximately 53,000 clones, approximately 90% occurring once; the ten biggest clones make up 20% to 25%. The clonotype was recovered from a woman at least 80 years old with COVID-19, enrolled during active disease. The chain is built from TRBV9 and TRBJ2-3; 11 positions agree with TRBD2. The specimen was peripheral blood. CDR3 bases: TGTGCCAGCAGCGCTAGCGGGGGGATCACAGATACGCAGTATTTT. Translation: CASSASGGITDTQYF. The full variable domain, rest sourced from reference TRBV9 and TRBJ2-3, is DSGVTQTPKHLITATGQRVTLRCSPRSGDLSVYWYQQSLDQGLQFLIQYYNGEERAKGNILERFSAQQFPDLHSELNLSSLELGDSALYFCASSASGGITDTQYFGPGTRLTVL.